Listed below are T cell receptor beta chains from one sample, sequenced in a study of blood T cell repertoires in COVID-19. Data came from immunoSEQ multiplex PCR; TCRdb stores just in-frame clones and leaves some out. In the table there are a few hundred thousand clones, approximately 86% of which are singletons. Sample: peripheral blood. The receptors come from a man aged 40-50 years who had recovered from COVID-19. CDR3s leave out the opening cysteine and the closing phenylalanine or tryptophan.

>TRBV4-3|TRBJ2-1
ASSQGTQLAGGRNEQF
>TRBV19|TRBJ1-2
ASKQGDGYT
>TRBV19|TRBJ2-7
ASRGLVSYEQY
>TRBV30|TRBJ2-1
AWTWTRDNEQF
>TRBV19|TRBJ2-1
ASSRAGGYNEQF
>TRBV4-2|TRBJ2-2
ASSQDSGRANTGELF
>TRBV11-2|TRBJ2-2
ASSLGASGKTGELF
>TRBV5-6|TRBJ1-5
ASSLDRGMGSNQPQH
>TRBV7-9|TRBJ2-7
ASSLERDRSYEQY
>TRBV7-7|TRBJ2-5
ASSFGVGMETQY
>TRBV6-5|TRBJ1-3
ASNGGNGDTIY
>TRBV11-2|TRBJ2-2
ASSLEAGANTGELF
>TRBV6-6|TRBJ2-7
ASTSRRTGPSYEQY
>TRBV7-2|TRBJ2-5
ASSLPTSGQETQY
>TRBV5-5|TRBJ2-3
ASSLPGTPDTQY
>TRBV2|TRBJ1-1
ASSAYRAAF
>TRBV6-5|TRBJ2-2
ASSLGLAGTGELF
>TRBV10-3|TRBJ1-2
AISESDRGHGYT
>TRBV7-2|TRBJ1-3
ASSSGSGNTIY
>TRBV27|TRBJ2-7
ASRGPSGKSPYEQY
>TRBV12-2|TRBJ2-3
ASRLNRLAGGTDTQY
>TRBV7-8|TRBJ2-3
ASSRSLSGRSSTHTQY
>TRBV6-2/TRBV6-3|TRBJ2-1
ASSYRWAAEQF
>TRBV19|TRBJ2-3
ASNGGATDTQY
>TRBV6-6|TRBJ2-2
ASSRPMAGGPWWNTGELF
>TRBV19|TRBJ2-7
ASSIRRELKDEQY
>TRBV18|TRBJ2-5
ASSLSGSSQETQY
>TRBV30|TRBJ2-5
AWRKTWTVSQETQY
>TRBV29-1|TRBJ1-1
SVDATGWGTEAF
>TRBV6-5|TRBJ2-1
ASSSLGGGYYNEQF
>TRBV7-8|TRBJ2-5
ASSLDTHPRWETQY
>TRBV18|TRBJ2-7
ASSRTGGYEQY
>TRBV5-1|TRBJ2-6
ASASGSSGANVLT
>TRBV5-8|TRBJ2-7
ASSLRPSGTYEQY
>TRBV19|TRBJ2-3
ASSTGRDSTDTQY